This T cell receptor beta chain was observed in a study of CD8 T cells in Susac syndrome. RNA in amounts of roughly 0.5 to 1 ug was reverse transcribed with random hexamers. With immunoSEQ multiplex PCR, TCR beta CDR3 was amplified across 54 Vbeta and 13 Jbeta. TCRdb re-analysed the immunoSEQ multiplex PCR reads in MiXCR, keeping a single row per CDR3 protein. The data hold under 200,000 distinct CDR3 sequences, with about 91% observed a single time. High-throughput TCR beta sequencing covered peripheral CD8+ and CD4+ T cells. The diagnostic criteria for definite or probable disease, as recently defined, were met by the patients with Susac syndrome. V was clipped by 2 bases and J by 4 bases; unmatched bases: 10. In germline, CDR1 is MNHEY, CDR2 SVGAGI. The CDR3 has 16 residues.

The sequenced sample was CD4+ T cells from PBMCs. The source of this sequence is a human donor with Susac syndrome. This rearrangement joins TRBV6-5 to TRBJ1-1, with TRBD1 matching over 7 bases. The CDR3 coding sequence is TGTGCCAGCAGTTACATCCCGACAGGGAGTGGCACTGAAGCTTTCTTT. Translating it yields CASSYIPTGSGTEAFF.